The T cell receptor beta chain described here comes from a study of Graves' ophthalmopathy and Graves' hyperthyroidism. CDR1 MNHNS and CDR2 SASEGT come from the germline V gene. This CDR3 contains 12 residues. V lost 5 bases and J lost 1, with 5 bases in between. Turning to this clonotype: The CDR3 ends on some other residue instead of the conserved phenylalanine or tryptophan, so this is likely a read error.

CDR3 regions of TCR beta were amplified from RNA transcripts. Scientists carried out first-round RT-PCR using HTBI primers and then a second-round multiplex PCR. A single record per CDR3 protein comes from TCRdb applying MiXCR to the multiplex PCR reads. The repertoire holds around 660,000 distinct CDR3 sequences, with 35% to 45% as singletons. Sequenced: peripheral blood. The rearrangement links TRBV6-1 to TRBJ2-5; no reliable D call. The sequence derives from an adult man with Graves' ophthalmopathy. The CDR3 region is CASSPVQETQYL. CDR3 nucleotides: TGTGCCAGCAGTCCGGTCCAAGAGACCCAGTACCTC.